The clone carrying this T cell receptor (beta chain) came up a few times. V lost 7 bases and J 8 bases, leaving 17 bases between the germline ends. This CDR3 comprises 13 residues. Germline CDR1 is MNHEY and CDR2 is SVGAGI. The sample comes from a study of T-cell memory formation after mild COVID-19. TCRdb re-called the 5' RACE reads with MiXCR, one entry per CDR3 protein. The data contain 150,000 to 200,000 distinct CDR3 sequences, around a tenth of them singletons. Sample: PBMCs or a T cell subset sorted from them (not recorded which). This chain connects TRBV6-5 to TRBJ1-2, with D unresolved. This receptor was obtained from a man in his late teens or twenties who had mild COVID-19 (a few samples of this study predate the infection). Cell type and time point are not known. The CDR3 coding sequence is TGTGCCAGCACCTCCGGGCTTGATAGGGGCTACACCTTC. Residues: CASTSGLDRGYTF.